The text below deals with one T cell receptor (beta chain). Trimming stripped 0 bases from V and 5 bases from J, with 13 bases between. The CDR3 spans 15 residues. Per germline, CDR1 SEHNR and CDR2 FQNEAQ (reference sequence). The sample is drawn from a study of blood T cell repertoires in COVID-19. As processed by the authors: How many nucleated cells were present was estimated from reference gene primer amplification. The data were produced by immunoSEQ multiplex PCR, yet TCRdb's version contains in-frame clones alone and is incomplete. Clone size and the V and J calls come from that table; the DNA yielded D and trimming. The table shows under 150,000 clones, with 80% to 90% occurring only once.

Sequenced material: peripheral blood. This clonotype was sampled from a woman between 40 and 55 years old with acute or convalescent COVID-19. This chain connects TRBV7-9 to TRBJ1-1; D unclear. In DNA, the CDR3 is TGTGCCAGCAGCTTAGCGCCGGAGGGTAGTACTGAAGCTTTCTTT. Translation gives CASSLAPEGSTEAFF.